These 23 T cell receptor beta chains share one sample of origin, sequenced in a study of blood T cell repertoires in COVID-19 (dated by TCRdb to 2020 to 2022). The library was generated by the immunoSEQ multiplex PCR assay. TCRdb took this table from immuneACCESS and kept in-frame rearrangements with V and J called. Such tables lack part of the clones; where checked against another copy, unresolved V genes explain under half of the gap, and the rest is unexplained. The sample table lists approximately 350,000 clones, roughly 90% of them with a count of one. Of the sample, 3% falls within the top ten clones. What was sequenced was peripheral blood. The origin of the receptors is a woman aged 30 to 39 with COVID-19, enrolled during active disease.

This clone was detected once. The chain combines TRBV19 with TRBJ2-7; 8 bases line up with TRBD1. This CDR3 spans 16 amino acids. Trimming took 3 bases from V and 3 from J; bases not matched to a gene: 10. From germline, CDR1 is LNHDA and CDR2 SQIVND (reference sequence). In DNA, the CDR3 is TGTGCCAGTAGTATTTCAGAGGGGACAGGTTACTACGAGCAGTACTTC. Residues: CASSISEGTGYYEQYF.

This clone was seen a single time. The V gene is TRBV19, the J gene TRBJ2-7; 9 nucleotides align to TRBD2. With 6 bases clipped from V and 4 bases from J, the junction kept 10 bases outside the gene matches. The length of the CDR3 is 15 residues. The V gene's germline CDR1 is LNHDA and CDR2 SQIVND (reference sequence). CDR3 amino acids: CASSQAGSGGYEQYF. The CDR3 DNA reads TGTGCCAGTAGCCAAGCGGGCAGCGGGGGGTACGAGCAGTACTTC.

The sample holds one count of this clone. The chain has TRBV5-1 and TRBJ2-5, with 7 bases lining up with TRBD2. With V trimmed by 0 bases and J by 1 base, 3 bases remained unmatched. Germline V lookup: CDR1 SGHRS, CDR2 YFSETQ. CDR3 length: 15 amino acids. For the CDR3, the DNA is TGCGCCAGCAGCTTGGTAGGGGAGGGCCAAGAGACCCAGTACTTC. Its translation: CASSLVGEGQETQYF.

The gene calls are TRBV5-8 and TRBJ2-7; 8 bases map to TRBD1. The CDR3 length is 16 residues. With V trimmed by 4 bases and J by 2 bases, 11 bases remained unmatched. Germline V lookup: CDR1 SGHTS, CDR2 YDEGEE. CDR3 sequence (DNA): TGTGCCAGCAGCCCCCCATGGGGACAGGCCCCCTACGAGCAGTACTTC. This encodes CASSPPWGQAPYEQYF.

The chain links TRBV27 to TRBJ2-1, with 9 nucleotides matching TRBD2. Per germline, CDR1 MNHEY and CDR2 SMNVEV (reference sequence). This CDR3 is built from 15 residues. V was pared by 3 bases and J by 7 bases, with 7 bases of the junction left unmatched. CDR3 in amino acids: CASSFGTSPRNEQFF. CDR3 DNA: TGTGCCAGCAGTTTCGGGACTAGCCCCAGGAATGAGCAGTTCTTC.

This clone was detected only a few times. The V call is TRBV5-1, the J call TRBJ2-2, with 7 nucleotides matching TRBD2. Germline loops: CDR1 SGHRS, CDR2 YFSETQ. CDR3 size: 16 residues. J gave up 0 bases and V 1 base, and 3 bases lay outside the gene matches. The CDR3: CASSLLAGANTGELFF. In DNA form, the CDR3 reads TGCGCCAGCAGCTTGTTGGCGGGAGCGAACACCGGGGAGCTGTTTTTT.

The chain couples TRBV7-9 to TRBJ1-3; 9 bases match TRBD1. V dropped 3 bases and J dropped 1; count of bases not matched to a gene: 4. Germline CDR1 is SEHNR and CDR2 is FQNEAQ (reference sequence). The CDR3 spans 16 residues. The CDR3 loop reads CASSLGQGKSGNTIYF. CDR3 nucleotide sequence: TGTGCCAGCAGCTTGGGACAGGGAAAATCTGGAAACACCATATATTTT.

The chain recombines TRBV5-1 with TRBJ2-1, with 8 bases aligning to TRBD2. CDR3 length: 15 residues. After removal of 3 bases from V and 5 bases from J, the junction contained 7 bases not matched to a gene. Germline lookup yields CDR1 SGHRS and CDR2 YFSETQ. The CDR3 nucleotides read TGCGCCAGCAGCTCCGGGACTAGAGAGAACAATGAGCAGTTCTTC. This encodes CASSSGTRENNEQFF. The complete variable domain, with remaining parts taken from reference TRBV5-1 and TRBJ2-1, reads KAGVTQTPRYLIKTRGQQVTLSCSPISGHRSVSWYQQTPGQGLQFLFEYFSETQRNKGNFPGRFSGRQFSNSRSEMNVSTLELGDSALYLCASSSGTRENNEQFFGPGTRLTVL.

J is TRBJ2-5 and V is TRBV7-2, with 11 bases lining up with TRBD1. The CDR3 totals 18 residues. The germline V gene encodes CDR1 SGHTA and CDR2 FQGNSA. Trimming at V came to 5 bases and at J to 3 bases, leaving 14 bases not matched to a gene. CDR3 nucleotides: TGTGCCAGCAGCCCCCTGAGGACAGGGGGCGCGTACGAAGAGACCCAGTACTTC. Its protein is CASSPLRTGGAYEETQYF.

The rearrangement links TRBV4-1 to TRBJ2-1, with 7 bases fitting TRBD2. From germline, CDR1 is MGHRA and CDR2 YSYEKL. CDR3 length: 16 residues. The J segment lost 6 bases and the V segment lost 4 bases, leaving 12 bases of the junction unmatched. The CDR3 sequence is CASSRSPSGALNEQFF. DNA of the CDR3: TGCGCCAGCAGCCGTTCCCCCAGCGGGGCTCTCAATGAGCAGTTCTTC.

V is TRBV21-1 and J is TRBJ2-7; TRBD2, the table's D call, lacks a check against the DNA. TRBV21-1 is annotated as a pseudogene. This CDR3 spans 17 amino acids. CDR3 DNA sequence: TGTGCCAGCAGCAACTACCTAGCGGGGGGCAGCTCCTACGAGCAGTACTTC. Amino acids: CASSNYLAGGSSYEQYF.

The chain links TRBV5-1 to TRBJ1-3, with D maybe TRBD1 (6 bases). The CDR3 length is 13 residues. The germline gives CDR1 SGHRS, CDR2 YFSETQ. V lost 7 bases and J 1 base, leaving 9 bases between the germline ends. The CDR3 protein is CASHQGSGNTIYF. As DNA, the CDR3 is TGCGCCAGCCATCAGGGGTCTGGAAACACCATATATTTT.

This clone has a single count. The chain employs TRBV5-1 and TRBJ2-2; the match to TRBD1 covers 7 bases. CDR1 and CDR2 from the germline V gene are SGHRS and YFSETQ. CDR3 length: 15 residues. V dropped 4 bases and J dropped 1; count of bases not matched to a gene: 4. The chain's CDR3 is CASSAGTVNTGELFF. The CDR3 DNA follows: TGCGCCAGCAGCGCCGGGACAGTGAACACCGGGGAGCTGTTTTTT.

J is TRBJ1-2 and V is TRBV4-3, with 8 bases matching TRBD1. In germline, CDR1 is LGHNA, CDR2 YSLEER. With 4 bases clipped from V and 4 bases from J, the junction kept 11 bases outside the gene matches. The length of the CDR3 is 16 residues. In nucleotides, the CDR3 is TGCGCCAGCAGCCCCTCGAACTTACAGGGGGGCTATGGCTACACCTTC. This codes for CASSPSNLQGGYGYTF.

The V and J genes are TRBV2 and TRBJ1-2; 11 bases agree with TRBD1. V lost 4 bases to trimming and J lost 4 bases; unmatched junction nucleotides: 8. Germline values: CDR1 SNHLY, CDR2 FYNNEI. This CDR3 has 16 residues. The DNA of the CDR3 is TGTGCCAGCAGTGGAATGGACAGGGGGCGCGGCTATGGCTACACCTTC. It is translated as CASSGMDRGRGYGYTF.

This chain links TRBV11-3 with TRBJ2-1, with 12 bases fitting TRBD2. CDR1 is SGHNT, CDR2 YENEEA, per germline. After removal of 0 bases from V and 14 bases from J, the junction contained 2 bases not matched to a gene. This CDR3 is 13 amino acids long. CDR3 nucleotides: TGTGCCAGCAGCTTAGAGGCTAGCGGGAGGGAGTTCTTC. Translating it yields CASSLEASGREFF.

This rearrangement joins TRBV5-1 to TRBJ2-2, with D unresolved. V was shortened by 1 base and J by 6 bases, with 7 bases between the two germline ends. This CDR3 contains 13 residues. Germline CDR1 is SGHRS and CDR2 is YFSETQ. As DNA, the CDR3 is TGCGCCAGCAGCTTGTACTTGGCCGGGGAGCTGTTTTTT. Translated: CASSLYLAGELFF.

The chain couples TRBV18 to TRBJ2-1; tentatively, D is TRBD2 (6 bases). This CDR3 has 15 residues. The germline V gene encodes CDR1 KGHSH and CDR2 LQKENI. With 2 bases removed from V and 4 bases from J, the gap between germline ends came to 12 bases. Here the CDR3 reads CASSPTEGRYNEQFF. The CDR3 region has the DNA TGTGCCAGCTCACCAACGGAGGGGCGGTACAATGAGCAGTTCTTC.

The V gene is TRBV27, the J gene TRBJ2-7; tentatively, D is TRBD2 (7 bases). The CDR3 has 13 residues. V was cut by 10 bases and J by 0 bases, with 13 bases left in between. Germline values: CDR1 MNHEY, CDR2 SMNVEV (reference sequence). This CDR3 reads CATGGTHSYEQYF. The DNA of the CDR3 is TGTGCCACGGGGGGCACCCACTCCTACGAGCAGTACTTC.

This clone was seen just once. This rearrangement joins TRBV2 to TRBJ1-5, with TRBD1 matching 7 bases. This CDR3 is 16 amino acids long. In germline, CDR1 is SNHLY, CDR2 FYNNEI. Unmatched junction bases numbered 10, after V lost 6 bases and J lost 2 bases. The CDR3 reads CASSSPPGTGNQPQHF. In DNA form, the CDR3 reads TGTGCCAGCAGCTCCCCCCCCGGGACAGGCAATCAGCCCCAGCATTTT.

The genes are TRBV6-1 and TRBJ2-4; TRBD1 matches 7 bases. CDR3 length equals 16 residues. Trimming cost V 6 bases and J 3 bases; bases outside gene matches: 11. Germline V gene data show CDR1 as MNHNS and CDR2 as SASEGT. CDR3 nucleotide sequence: TGTGCCAGCAGAGAAAGACAGGGATCGGTCAAAAACATTCAGTACTTC. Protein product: CASRERQGSVKNIQYF.

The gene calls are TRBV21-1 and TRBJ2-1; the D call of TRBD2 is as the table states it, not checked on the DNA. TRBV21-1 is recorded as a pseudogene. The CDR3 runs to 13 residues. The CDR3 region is CASSKAGGNEQFF. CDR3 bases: TGTGCCAGCAGCAAAGCGGGGGGAAATGAGCAGTTCTTC.

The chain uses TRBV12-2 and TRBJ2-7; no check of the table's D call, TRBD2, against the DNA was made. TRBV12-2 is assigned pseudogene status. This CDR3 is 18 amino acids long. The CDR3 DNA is TGTGCAAGTCGCTCCCAACTAGCGGGAGGGCCCCCCTCCTACGAGCAGTACGTC. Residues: CASRSQLAGGPPSYEQYV.